This passage covers 17 T cell receptor beta chains from one sample sequenced in a study of CD8 T cells in Susac syndrome. Reverse transcription of about 0.5 to 1 ug RNA used random hexamers. TCRdb re-called the immunoSEQ multiplex PCR reads with MiXCR, one entry per CDR3 protein. Among 170,000 or so distinct CDR3 sequences listed, around 94% were seen once. The sequenced sample consisted of CD4+ T cells from PBMCs. The receptor source for this set is a human donor with Susac syndrome.

This rearrangement joins TRBV13 to TRBJ2-7; unclear D gene. Trimming took 4 bases from V and 6 from J, leaving 19 bases between them. Germline V lookup: CDR1 PRHDT, CDR2 FYEKMQ (reference sequence). This CDR3 spans 15 amino acids. CDR3 in amino acids: CASSWTRAPSGEQYF. CDR3 in DNA: TGTGCCAGCAGCTGGACCCGGGCCCCTTCGGGCGAGCAGTACTTC.

V and J are TRBV20-1 and TRBJ2-5, with 10 bases that match TRBD1. Looked up from germline, CDR1 is DFQATT and CDR2 is SNEGSKA (reference sequence). J gave up 3 bases and V 6 bases, and 13 bases lay outside the gene matches. The CDR3 is 16 amino acids. The CDR3 loop is CSALDRDRGEEETQYF. Written as DNA, the CDR3 is TGCAGTGCCCTCGACCGGGACAGGGGCGAGGAAGAGACCCAGTACTTC.

This clonotype occurred once. V is TRBV3-1 and J is TRBJ2-7, with D possibly called TRBD1 or TRBD2 (5 bases each). V shed 4 bases and J shed 2 bases, with 18 bases lying between them. Germline-derived CDR1 and CDR2 are LGHDT and YNNKEL (reference sequence). The CDR3 is made up of 16 amino acids. CDR3 sequence: CASSPMGQRTTYEQYF. The CDR3 nucleotides are TGTGCCAGCAGCCCGATGGGCCAGCGGACAACCTACGAGCAGTACTTC.

The chain is built from TRBV3-1 and TRBJ1-4, with a weak D call TRBD1 (6 bases). The germline V gene encodes CDR1 LGHDT and CDR2 YNNKEL (reference sequence). Trimming removed 4 bases from V and 5 bases from J, with 17 bases in between. This CDR3 contains 16 residues. CDR3 bases: TGTGCCAGCAGCCCCTCCCCCCAGGGGCCGAATGAAAAACTGTTTTTT. Protein product: CASSPSPQGPNEKLFF.

This chain uses TRBV7-2 with TRBJ2-1; D gene unclear. V lost 5 bases and J 8 bases, leaving 10 bases between the germline ends. This CDR3 is built from 12 residues. CDR1 is SGHTA and CDR2 is FQGNSA in the germline V gene. CDR3 sequence (DNA): TGTGCCAGCAGCCCCAAGCGCGATGAGCAGTTCTTC. It is translated as CASSPKRDEQFF.

V and J are TRBV2 and TRBJ1-5; D call uncertain. The CDR3 runs 15 residues. V shed 4 bases and J shed 1 base, with 11 bases lying between them. Germline loops: CDR1 SNHLY, CDR2 FYNNEI. This chain's CDR3 is CASSVQEGSNQPQHF. The DNA for the CDR3 is TGTGCCAGCAGTGTTCAGGAAGGGAGCAATCAGCCCCAGCATTTT. Supplemented by reference TRBV2 and TRBJ1-5, the full variable domain reads EPEVTQTPSHQVTQMGQEVILRCVPISNHLYFYWYRQILGQKVEFLVSFYNNEISEKSEIFDDQFSVERPDGSNFTLKIRSTKLEDSAMYFCASSVQEGSNQPQHFGDGTRLSIL.

This sequence joins TRBV11-2 and TRBJ1-2, with TRBD1 matching 8 bases. V shed 4 bases, J shed 1 base, and the junction held 14 bases outside the gene matches. CDR3 length: 18 amino acids. Per germline, CDR1 SGHAT and CDR2 FQNNGV. CDR3 nucleotide sequence: TGTGCCAGCAGCTCGCTCCGGGACAGGTCCCTCTTTAACTATGGCTACACCTTC. Its protein product is CASSSLRDRSLFNYGYTF.

The J gene is TRBJ2-3, the V gene TRBV7-9; the match to TRBD2 covers 9 bases. V lost 5 bases and J lost 5; bases outside the gene matches: 8. Germline assignment: CDR1 SEHNR and CDR2 FQNEAQ (reference sequence). The CDR3 length is 15 residues. Written as DNA, the CDR3 is TGTGCCAGCAGCCCACCGACTAGCGGAGGAGATACGCAGTATTTT. The encoded protein is CASSPPTSGGDTQYF.

The V gene is TRBV5-4, the J gene TRBJ2-7; TRBD2 aligns across 10 bases. CDR1 and CDR2 (germline): SGHNT, YYREEE (reference sequence). The CDR3 is made up of 15 amino acids. V lost 3 bases to trimming and J lost 0 bases; unmatched junction nucleotides: 3. The CDR3 DNA reads as TGTGCCAGCAGCTCATGGACTAGCGGCTCCTACGAGCAGTACTTC. Residues: CASSSWTSGSYEQYF.

The J gene is TRBJ2-3, the V gene TRBV5-6; D uncertain. The CDR3 sequence is 12 residues long. The V gene's germline CDR1 is SGHDT and CDR2 YYEEEE. Trimming removed 4 bases from V and 2 bases from J, with 5 bases in between. This CDR3 reads CASSQYTDTQYF. The DNA for the CDR3 is TGTGCCAGCAGCCAATACACAGATACGCAGTATTTT. The full variable domain, completed using reference TRBV5-6 and TRBJ2-3, is DAGVTQSPTHLIKTRGQQVTLRCSPKSGHDTVSWYQQALGQGPQFIFQYYEEEERQRGNFPDRFSGHQFPNYSSELNVNALLLGDSALYLCASSQYTDTQYFGPGTRLTVL.

V is TRBV2 and J is TRBJ1-1; tentative D call: TRBD1 (6 bases). This CDR3 comprises 14 residues. The V end lost 6 bases, the J end lost 4 bases, and 15 bases lay between the germline ends. Germline values: CDR1 SNHLY, CDR2 FYNNEI. In nucleotides, the CDR3 is TGTGCCAGCAGAGATACAGGGATATTCACTGAAGCTTTCTTT. This encodes CASRDTGIFTEAFF.

The gene calls are TRBV5-8 and TRBJ2-3, with 7 bases lining up with TRBD1. The CDR3 covers 15 residues. Trimming cost V 5 bases and J 2 bases; bases outside gene matches: 8. The germline V gene has CDR1 SGHTS and CDR2 YDEGEE. The CDR3 sequence: CASRSDRTYTDTQYF. The CDR3 nucleotides read TGTGCCAGCAGGTCGGACAGGACCTACACAGATACGCAGTATTTT.

The V gene is TRBV6-6, the J gene TRBJ2-1, with D perhaps assigned TRBD1 or TRBD2 (6 bases each). The germline V and J ends were trimmed by 2 bases and 2 bases, with 10 bases remaining between them. CDR3 length equals 15 residues. Germline CDR1 MNHNY, CDR2 SVGAGI (reference sequence). The CDR3 loop reads CASSYEGEAYNEQFF. The DNA for the CDR3 is TGTGCCAGCAGTTACGAGGGGGAGGCCTACAATGAGCAGTTCTTC.

Written as DNA, the CDR3 is TGTGCCAGCAGGACGGGACTAGCGGGGGGGAATGAGCAGTTCTTC. As protein: CASRTGLAGGNEQFF. The chain uses TRBV2 and TRBJ2-1; 16 bases fit TRBD2. Germline V gene lookup returns CDR1 SNHLY and CDR2 FYNNEI. Trimming cost V 6 bases and J 7 bases; bases outside gene matches: 3. The CDR3 consists of 15 residues.

The V and J genes are TRBV18 and TRBJ2-7; 7 bases line up with TRBD1. There are 16 residues in the CDR3. Germline V gene lookup returns CDR1 KGHSH and CDR2 LQKENI. V was clipped by 6 bases and J by 5 bases; unmatched bases: 16. The CDR3 DNA reads as TGTGCCAGCTCCGCCCAACGTCCAAATACAGGGGACGAGCAGTACTTC. This codes for CASSAQRPNTGDEQYF. The full variable domain, in which reference TRBV18 and TRBJ2-7 provide the parts outside the CDR3, is NAGVMQNPRHLVRRRGQEARLRCSPMKGHSHVYWYRQLPEEGLKFMVYLQKENIIDESGMPKERFSAEFPKEGPSILRIQQVVRGDSAAYFCASSAQRPNTGDEQYFGPGTRLTVT.

V usage is TRBV7-2 and J usage is TRBJ2-7; D not certain. The V end lost 3 bases, the J end lost 6 bases, and 18 bases lay between the germline ends. The CDR3 is 15 residues long. Germline lookup yields CDR1 SGHTA and CDR2 FQGNSA. DNA of the CDR3: TGTGCCAGCAGCTTGAAGATGACGCTGGGCGGCGAGCAGTACTTC. It translates to CASSLKMTLGGEQYF.

The chain combines TRBV5-8 with TRBJ1-5; TRBD1 aligns across 8 bases. This CDR3 contains 16 residues. Trimming at V came to 0 bases and at J to 1 base, leaving 3 bases not matched to a gene. Germline V CDR1 and CDR2: SGHTS, YDEGEE. Here the CDR3 DNA reads TGTGCCAGCAGCTTGGGGGACAGGAACAGCAATCAGCCCCAGCATTTT. It translates to CASSLGDRNSNQPQHF.